Listed below are T cell receptor beta chains from one sample, sequenced in a study of cytomegalovirus exposure and HLA in healthy donors. Repertoires were generated with immunoSEQ multiplex PCR, while TCRdb's copy carries only in-frame clones and drops some. In the table there are under 300,000 clones, roughly 86% of which are singletons. The sequenced sample consisted of PBMCs. Source of these receptors: a woman aged 40 to 50 in good health and CMV-seropositive. Each CDR3 is given with its conserved first and last residue. Each record gives: CDR3 DNA, CDR3 protein, D gene, clone size, V gene, J gene. D genes are given only for firm matches. Clone size, where shown, is once, few, many, or a class for clones that have expanded.

cdr3_nt: TGTGCCAGCAGTGAACGTAGCGGGGATCAAGAGACCCAGTACTTC; cdr3_aa: CASSERSGDQETQYF; d_call: TRBD2; clone_size: NA; v_call: TRBV2; j_call: TRBJ2-5
cdr3_nt: TGTGCCTGGAGTGTCAGTGCAACTAATGAAAAACTGTTTTTT; cdr3_aa: CAWSVSATNEKLFF; d_call: NA; clone_size: NA; v_call: TRBV30; j_call: TRBJ1-4
cdr3_nt: TGCGCCAGCAGCCAGACCCCCGGGAGCACTGAAGCTTTCTTT; cdr3_aa: CASSQTPGSTEAFF; d_call: NA; clone_size: NA; v_call: TRBV5-1; j_call: TRBJ1-1
cdr3_nt: TGTGCCAGCAGCCTTTGGGTCGCAGGGGTGTCCTACAATGAGCAGTTCTTC; cdr3_aa: CASSLWVAGVSYNEQFF; d_call: NA; clone_size: NA; v_call: TRBV28; j_call: TRBJ2-1
cdr3_nt: TGTGCCAGCAGCTCCGCTTCACTAGCGGGAGTAAGCTACAATGAGCAGTTCTTC; cdr3_aa: CASSSASLAGVSYNEQFF; d_call: TRBD2; clone_size: NA; v_call: TRBV13; j_call: TRBJ2-1
cdr3_nt: TGTGCCAGCAGCCCTCTCCCAAGTAGCGGGACATACAATGAGCAGTTCTTC; cdr3_aa: CASSPLPSSGTYNEQFF; d_call: TRBD2; clone_size: NA; v_call: TRBV13; j_call: TRBJ2-1
cdr3_nt: TGTGCCTGGAGCAGGGACTCGGGAGGGTCTCAAGAGACCCAGTACTTC; cdr3_aa: CAWSRDSGGSQETQYF; d_call: TRBD2; clone_size: once; v_call: TRBV30; j_call: TRBJ2-5
cdr3_nt: TGTGCCAGCAGCTTGCAGGGTTACACTTACAATGAGCAGTTCTTC; cdr3_aa: CASSLQGYTYNEQFF; d_call: NA; clone_size: NA; v_call: TRBV11-1; j_call: TRBJ2-1
cdr3_nt: TGTGCCAGCAGGAGCGGGATTAAGAACGAGCAGTACTTC; cdr3_aa: CASRSGIKNEQYF; d_call: TRBD2; clone_size: once; v_call: TRBV28; j_call: TRBJ2-7
cdr3_nt: TGTGCCAGCAAACCGGGACAGTACGAGCAGTACTTC; cdr3_aa: CASKPGQYEQYF; d_call: TRBD1; clone_size: NA; v_call: TRBV11-2; j_call: TRBJ2-7
cdr3_nt: TGCGCCAGCAGCCAACCGGGACAACCTTCCTACGAGCAGTACTTC; cdr3_aa: CASSQPGQPSYEQYF; d_call: NA; clone_size: once; v_call: TRBV4-3; j_call: TRBJ2-7
cdr3_nt: TGTGCCAGTAGTACCTCCGGGACAGACTATGGCTACACCTTC; cdr3_aa: CASSTSGTDYGYTF; d_call: TRBD1; clone_size: NA; v_call: TRBV19; j_call: TRBJ1-2
cdr3_nt: TGTGCCAGCGTAGCGGGGGCCTACAATGAGCAGTTCTTC; cdr3_aa: CASVAGAYNEQFF; d_call: TRBD2; clone_size: NA; v_call: TRBV28; j_call: TRBJ2-1
cdr3_nt: TGTGCCAGCAGCCAAGTCGGCTTAGCCTCTGGAAACACCATATATTTT; cdr3_aa: CASSQVGLASGNTIYF; d_call: NA; clone_size: NA; v_call: TRBV14; j_call: TRBJ1-3
cdr3_nt: TGTGCCATCAGAGAGGGACAAGGTGATATCACTGAAGCTTTCTTT; cdr3_aa: CAIREGQGDITEAFF; d_call: NA; clone_size: NA; v_call: TRBV10-3; j_call: TRBJ1-1
cdr3_nt: TGCGCCAGCAGCCAAGATCCCGGGCAGGGGGCGGCGTCTAATGAAAAACTGTTTTTT; cdr3_aa: CASSQDPGQGAASNEKLFF; d_call: TRBD1; clone_size: once; v_call: TRBV4-3; j_call: TRBJ1-4
cdr3_nt: TGTGCCAGCAGCTTACGGGGGGCCTCTGGAAACACCATATATTTT; cdr3_aa: CASSLRGASGNTIYF; d_call: NA; clone_size: NA; v_call: TRBV13; j_call: TRBJ1-3
cdr3_nt: TGCGCCAGCCAACCCGGCGGGAACACCGGGGAGCTGTTTTTT; cdr3_aa: CASQPGGNTGELFF; d_call: NA; clone_size: NA; v_call: TRBV5-1; j_call: TRBJ2-2
cdr3_nt: TGTGCCAGCAGTCAACTGGCAGGACTGGATACGCAGTATTTT; cdr3_aa: CASSQLAGLDTQYF; d_call: NA; clone_size: NA; v_call: TRBV28; j_call: TRBJ2-3
cdr3_nt: TGTGCCAGCAGCACACAGGGGGGTAATGAAAAACTGTTTTTT; cdr3_aa: CASSTQGGNEKLFF; d_call: TRBD1; clone_size: NA; v_call: TRBV27; j_call: TRBJ1-4
cdr3_nt: TGTGCCAGCAGCTTTTTAGGGGGCACAGAGACCCAGTACTTC; cdr3_aa: CASSFLGGTETQYF; d_call: TRBD1; clone_size: NA; v_call: TRBV7-7; j_call: TRBJ2-5
cdr3_nt: TGTGCCATCAGTGAGAACGGGAACTCCTACGAGCAGTACTTC; cdr3_aa: CAISENGNSYEQYF; d_call: NA; clone_size: NA; v_call: TRBV10-3; j_call: TRBJ2-7
cdr3_nt: TGTGCCAGCAGTTGGAGGACAGGACTCTCTGGGGCCAACGTCCTGACTTTC; cdr3_aa: CASSWRTGLSGANVLTF; d_call: TRBD1; clone_size: NA; v_call: TRBV5-8; j_call: TRBJ2-6
cdr3_nt: TGCGCCAGCAGCCCCCTCCCGGGAGGTACCCTAAATACGCAGTATTTT; cdr3_aa: CASSPLPGGTLNTQYF; d_call: TRBD2; clone_size: once; v_call: TRBV5-1; j_call: TRBJ2-3
cdr3_nt: TGCAGCGCCGAGGGTGGGGGCGCATACAATGAGCAGTTCTTC; cdr3_aa: CSAEGGGAYNEQFF; d_call: NA; clone_size: few; v_call: TRBV29-1; j_call: TRBJ2-1
cdr3_nt: TGCGCCAGCAGCTCATACACCGGGGAGCTGTTTTTT; cdr3_aa: CASSSYTGELFF; d_call: NA; clone_size: NA; v_call: TRBV5-1; j_call: TRBJ2-2
cdr3_nt: TGTGCCAGCAGTCCTCGGGATTTCTTCTACGAGCAGTACTTC; cdr3_aa: CASSPRDFFYEQYF; d_call: NA; clone_size: NA; v_call: TRBV11-1; j_call: TRBJ2-7
cdr3_nt: TGTGCCAGCAACCCCGGGACTAGCGGGAGGGCCGCCTACGAGCAGTACTTC; cdr3_aa: CASNPGTSGRAAYEQYF; d_call: TRBD2; clone_size: NA; v_call: TRBV5-8; j_call: TRBJ2-7
cdr3_nt: TGTGCCAGCAGTGTGGAGAACTCCTACGAGCAGTACTTC; cdr3_aa: CASSVENSYEQYF; d_call: NA; clone_size: few; v_call: TRBV6-1; j_call: TRBJ2-7
cdr3_nt: TGTGCCAGCAGCCGACAGGGGCAAAAACTGTTTTTT; cdr3_aa: CASSRQGQKLFF; d_call: TRBD1; clone_size: NA; v_call: TRBV28; j_call: TRBJ1-4
cdr3_nt: TGTGCCAGCAGCGGCCGGACTAGCGGGCTCAACGAGCAGTACTTC; cdr3_aa: CASSGRTSGLNEQYF; d_call: TRBD2; clone_size: NA; v_call: TRBV7-6; j_call: TRBJ2-7
cdr3_nt: TGTGCCAGCAGCTTTGCGGGGACGTCCGGGGAGCTGTTTTTT; cdr3_aa: CASSFAGTSGELFF; d_call: NA; clone_size: NA; v_call: TRBV5-4; j_call: TRBJ2-2
cdr3_nt: TGCGCCAGCAGCTTCTCCGGGAGCCACACCGGGGAGCTGTTTTTT; cdr3_aa: CASSFSGSHTGELFF; d_call: NA; clone_size: once; v_call: TRBV5-1; j_call: TRBJ2-2
cdr3_nt: TGTGCCAGCAGTCGGACAGGGGTTAACACTGAAGCTTTCTTT; cdr3_aa: CASSRTGVNTEAFF; d_call: TRBD1; clone_size: NA; v_call: TRBV6-6; j_call: TRBJ1-1
cdr3_nt: TGTGCCAGCAGTTATGGGCAGGCCACAGATACGCAGTATTTT; cdr3_aa: CASSYGQATDTQYF; d_call: NA; clone_size: NA; v_call: TRBV6-5; j_call: TRBJ2-3
cdr3_nt: TGTGCCAGCAGCGCCTTTCTCCCACGGGCGGGAGGGGAGCAGTTCTTC; cdr3_aa: CASSAFLPRAGGEQFF; d_call: TRBD2; clone_size: few; v_call: TRBV11-3; j_call: TRBJ2-1